The 16 T cell receptor beta chains presented below share a single source sample, sequenced in a study of blood T cell repertoires in COVID-19. The protocol was immunoSEQ multiplex PCR, while the TCRdb copy is restricted to in-frame clones and leaves out a portion. The sample has 150,000 to 200,000 clones; over 75% are singletons. Sequenced material: peripheral blood. These receptors originate from a man in his 70s with acute or convalescent COVID-19.

V usage is TRBV15 and J usage is TRBJ1-1; no firm D call. With 0 bases removed from V and 6 bases from J, the gap between germline ends came to 8 bases. This CDR3 contains 13 residues. Germline CDR1 and CDR2: LNHNV and YYDKDF (reference sequence). The CDR3 reads CATSRDADPEAFF. As DNA, the CDR3 is TGTGCCACCAGCAGAGATGCAGATCCTGAAGCTTTCTTT.

This chain links TRBV7-8 with TRBJ1-2, with a tentative D call TRBD1 (5 bases). The V end was cut by 5 bases, the J end by 6 bases, with 13 bases between. This CDR3 contains 13 residues. Germline V gene lookup returns CDR1 SGHVS and CDR2 FQNEAQ. Here the CDR3 reads CASSKRTTDGYTF. CDR3 DNA: TGTGCCAGCAGCAAACGAACGACAGATGGCTACACCTTC.

V usage is TRBV7-3 and J usage is TRBJ2-1, with 10 nucleotides matching TRBD2. Losses at the gene ends were 5 bases for V and 4 bases for J; bases not matched to a gene: 8. This CDR3 is built from 16 residues. The germline CDR1 and CDR2 sequences are SGHTA and FQGTGA. CDR3: CASSQAASGGYNEQFF. CDR3 nucleotides: TGTGCCAGCAGCCAAGCTGCTAGCGGGGGATACAATGAGCAGTTCTTC.

This clone was seen a few times. The chain combines TRBV7-3 with TRBJ2-7; TRBD1 aligns across 7 bases. The CDR3 runs 14 residues. CDR1 and CDR2 from the germline V gene are SGHTA and FQGTGA. Losses at the gene ends were 0 bases for V and 7 bases for J; bases not matched to a gene: 6. This chain's CDR3 is CASSLTGTVGEQYF. The CDR3, as DNA: TGTGCCAGCAGCTTAACGGGGACAGTTGGGGAGCAGTACTTC.

The chain has TRBV5-8 and TRBJ2-2; possible D gene TRBD2, 6 bases. CDR1 is SGHTS, CDR2 YDEGEE, per germline. V lost 5 bases to trimming and J lost 7 bases, with 15 bases between them. The CDR3 is made up of 14 amino acids. CDR3 sequence (DNA): TGTGCCAGCAGGAAGGGACTGCCAATCGGGGAGCTGTTTTTT. It yields the protein CASRKGLPIGELFF. Filled out from reference TRBV5-8 and TRBJ2-2, the complete variable domain reads EAGVTQSPTHLIKTRGQQATLRCSPISGHTSVYWYQQALGLGLQFLLWYDEGEERNRGNFPPRFSGRQFPNYSSELNVNALELEDSALYLCASRKGLPIGELFFGEGSRLTVL.

The table lists this clone with a few counts. The chain links TRBV18 to TRBJ1-3; D gene unclear. This CDR3 comprises 15 residues. The V end was cut by 4 bases, the J end by 0 bases, with 10 bases between. Germline lookup yields CDR1 KGHSH and CDR2 LQKENI. The CDR3 coding sequence is TGTGCCAGCTCACGGGAGTCTTTCTCTGGAAACACCATATATTTT. This encodes CASSRESFSGNTIYF.

The chain uses TRBV5-1 and TRBJ1-4, with TRBD1 as a possible D gene (6 bases). V lost 0 bases to trimming and J lost 8 bases, with 17 bases between them. The CDR3 runs to 16 residues. From germline, CDR1 is SGHRS and CDR2 YFSETQ. CDR3 protein: CASSLGGQPGREKLFF. The CDR3, as DNA: TGCGCCAGCAGCTTGGGGGGACAACCAGGTAGAGAAAAACTGTTTTTT.

The genes are TRBV14 and TRBJ2-1; TRBD1 agrees at 7 bases. The V segment lost 3 bases and the J segment 7 bases; nucleotides outside the gene matches: 12. CDR3 length: 16 amino acids. Germline V gene lookup returns CDR1 SGHDN and CDR2 FVKESK. CDR3 sequence (DNA): TGTGCCAGCAGCCATGGTCCGGGACAGCCTGGGAATGAGCAGTTCTTC. Its protein product is CASSHGPGQPGNEQFF.

The chain couples TRBV6-2 or TRBV6-3 to TRBJ2-7; 10 nucleotides line up with TRBD1. V lost 2 bases to trimming and J lost 0 bases; unmatched junction nucleotides: 7. The CDR3 has 17 amino acids. CDR1 MNHEY and CDR2 SVGEGT come from the germline V gene. Here the CDR3 DNA reads TGTGCCAGCAGTTACCCCCGGGACAGGGGACACTCCTACGAGCAGTACTTC. This codes for CASSYPRDRGHSYEQYF.

The rearrangement links TRBV25-1 to TRBJ2-1, with 10 bases aligning to TRBD1. CDR1 is MGHDK and CDR2 is SYGVNS in the germline V gene. This CDR3 comprises 16 residues. J gave up 4 bases and V 6 bases, and 9 bases lay outside the gene matches. CDR3 sequence (DNA): TGTGCCAGCAGCGTTGCCGGGACAGGGGTGTACAATGAGCAGTTCTTC. This encodes CASSVAGTGVYNEQFF.

As concerns this clone: Different DNA sequences within this sample yield the same CDR3. The chain carries TRBV12-3 or TRBV12-4 and TRBJ1-2; perhaps TRBD1 as D (5 bases). The CDR3 is made up of 13 amino acids. Trimming took 3 bases from V and 3 from J, leaving 8 bases between them. The CDR3 sequence: CASSLQGYYGYTF. CDR3 nucleotides: TGTGCCAGCAGTTTGCAGGGTTACTATGGCTACACCTTC.

V gene TRBV6-5 combines with J gene TRBJ1-2, with TRBD1 matching 7 bases. The CDR3 totals 14 residues. Germline trimming cut 6 bases from V and 4 bases from J; bases unmatched to any gene: 8. Per the germline V gene, CDR1 is MNHEY and CDR2 is SVGAGI. The CDR3 loop is CASSSGGRLYGYTF. In DNA, the CDR3 is TGTGCCAGCAGCTCAGGGGGTCGGCTCTATGGCTACACCTTC.

This clone is a singleton in its sample. The chain combines TRBV2 with TRBJ1-5; 8 nucleotides align to TRBD1. Germline V gene sequence: CDR1 SNHLY, CDR2 FYNNEI. This CDR3 comprises 14 residues. Trimming took 7 bases from V and 4 from J; bases not matched to a gene: 6. The CDR3 region is CASIERQGNQPQHF. CDR3 nucleotides: TGTGCCAGCATCGAGCGACAGGGGAATCAGCCCCAGCATTTT.

This clone was seen a handful of times. V usage is TRBV11-2 and J usage is TRBJ1-6, with TRBD1 matching 8 bases. Trimming took 0 bases from V and 8 from J; bases not matched to a gene: 3. Per germline, CDR1 SGHAT and CDR2 FQNNGV. This CDR3 region has 15 residues. CDR3 bases: TGTGCCAGCAGCTTAGATAGGACAGGGTATTCACCCCTCCACTTT. This sequence encodes CASSLDRTGYSPLHF.

The V and J genes are TRBV28 and TRBJ1-2; unclear D gene. Trimming stripped 8 bases from V and 4 bases from J, with 14 bases between. This CDR3 has 13 residues. The germline V gene encodes CDR1 MDHEN and CDR2 SYDVKM. The CDR3 sequence is CASRREEAYGYTF. The CDR3 region has the DNA TGTGCCAGCCGCCGTGAGGAGGCCTATGGCTACACCTTC.

This clone is termed medium-sized. The chain uses TRBV11-2 and TRBJ2-3, with TRBD2 matching over 10 bases. Per germline, CDR1 SGHAT and CDR2 FQNNGV. J was trimmed by 8 bases and V by 0 bases; bases with no gene match: 11. This CDR3 comprises 17 residues. In nucleotides, the CDR3 is TGTGCCAGCAGCTTAGATCTACTAGCGGGATCCAGGGTTACGCAGTATTTT. Translated, it gives CASSLDLLAGSRVTQYF.